These 32 T cell receptor beta chains originate from one sample sequenced in a study of blood T cell repertoires in COVID-19. The repertoire was sequenced with immunoSEQ multiplex PCR; TCRdb's copy has only in-frame clones and lacks some. The sample lists 160,000 or so clones, 70% to 80% occurring once. The sequenced sample was peripheral blood. Every receptor here comes from a woman aged 55-69 years with COVID-19, enrolled during active disease.

This clone was seen only a few times. CDR3 amino acids: CASKTGKVQPQHF. The CDR3 DNA reads as TGTGCCAGCAAGACAGGGAAAGTTCAGCCCCAGCATTTT. The chain recombines TRBV28 with TRBJ1-5; 7 bases are a match to TRBD1. CDR1 and CDR2 from the germline V gene are MDHEN and SYDVKM. The ends lost 7 bases at V and 6 bases at J; junction bases unmatched: 6. This CDR3 is built from 13 residues.

J is TRBJ1-1 and V is TRBV4-1; D is possibly TRBD1 (5 bases). From germline, CDR1 is MGHRA and CDR2 YSYEKL. The CDR3 consists of 14 residues. V was shortened by 2 bases and J by 6 bases, with 13 bases between the two germline ends. Written as DNA, the CDR3 is TGCGCCAGCAGCCAACCTCAGCGGGGGGCTGAAGCTTTCTTT. This codes for CASSQPQRGAEAFF.

J is TRBJ1-6 and V is TRBV7-6, with D possibly being TRBD1 (5 bases). The V end lost 5 bases, the J end lost 7 bases, and 15 bases lay between the germline ends. The CDR3 runs to 15 residues. Germline lookup yields CDR1 SGHVS and CDR2 FNYEAQ. The DNA for the CDR3 is TGTGCCAGCAGCCCCCACGGGGGTGAGAATTCACCCCTCCACTTT. This encodes CASSPHGGENSPLHF.

V usage is TRBV3-1 (or the pseudogene TRBV3-2) and J usage is TRBJ2-3, with TRBD2 matching over 12 bases. The CDR3 totals 16 residues. Trimming removed 5 bases from V and 6 bases from J; junction bases left unmatched: 9. Germline CDR1 and CDR2: LGHDT and YNNKEL (reference sequence). CDR3 in DNA: TGTGCCAGCAGCACCGAACTAGCGGGAGGTGGGGATACGCAGTATTTT. Its protein product is CASSTELAGGGDTQYF.

The chain has TRBV19 and TRBJ1-2; D is undetermined. V was trimmed by 3 bases and J by 0 bases, leaving 5 bases between them. Germline V gene lookup returns CDR1 LNHDA and CDR2 SQIVND (reference sequence). The CDR3 is 13 amino acids. CDR3 coding DNA: TGTGCCAGTAGTATCCCGTCTAACTATGGCTACACCTTC. Its protein is CASSIPSNYGYTF.

The V gene is TRBV7-9, the J gene TRBJ1-1, with D uncertain. The CDR3 consists of 14 residues. Germline V lookup: CDR1 SEHNR, CDR2 FQNEAQ (reference sequence). V lost 0 bases and J 4 bases, leaving 9 bases between the germline ends. The CDR3 DNA sequence: TGTGCCAGCAGCTTAGCGCGTCGAAGCACTGAAGCTTTCTTT. Amino acid sequence: CASSLARRSTEAFF.

In its sample, this clone was seen many times. The rearrangement links TRBV7-6 to TRBJ2-1, with 12 bases lining up with TRBD1. With 2 bases clipped from V and 7 bases from J, the junction kept 6 bases outside the gene matches. This CDR3 region has 16 residues. Germline values: CDR1 SGHVS, CDR2 FNYEAQ. CDR3 sequence reads: CASSLSGQGARNEQFF. In nucleotides, the CDR3 is TGTGCCAGCAGCTTATCGGGACAGGGGGCGCGAAATGAGCAGTTCTTC. The complete variable domain, with remaining parts taken from reference TRBV7-6 and TRBJ2-1, reads GAGVSQSPRYKVTKRGQDVALRCDPISGHVSLYWYRQALGQGPEFLTYFNYEAQQDKSGLPNDRFSAERPEGSISTLTIQRTEQRDSAMYRCASSLSGQGARNEQFFGPGTRLTVL.

This chain links TRBV6-5 with TRBJ2-2; tentatively, D is TRBD1 (5 bases). The CDR3 has 16 amino acids. Germline CDR1 and CDR2: MNHEY and SVGAGI. Deletions cut 2 bases from V and 1 base from J, with 11 bases between. CDR3 in amino acids: CASSYRRVGNTGELFF. Here the CDR3 DNA reads TGTGCCAGCAGTTACCGCAGGGTCGGGAACACCGGGGAGCTGTTTTTT.

DNA for the CDR3: TGTGCCAGCAGCCCCAATGACAGGTGGGGTAACTATGGCTACACCTTC. It specifies CASSPNDRWGNYGYTF. V and J are TRBV3-1 (or the pseudogene TRBV3-2) and TRBJ1-2; tentatively, D is TRBD1 (6 bases). This CDR3 has 16 residues. Germline CDR1 is LGHDT and CDR2 is YNNKEL (reference sequence). Trimming pared 4 bases from V and 1 base from J, leaving 16 bases between.

The CDR3 nucleotides are TGTGCCAGCAGGCGGACAGGGGAACACGAGCAGTACTTC. This sequence encodes CASRRTGEHEQYF. The V call is TRBV28, the J call TRBJ2-7, with 9 bases matching TRBD1. Germline CDR1 and CDR2: MDHEN and SYDVKM. The CDR3 runs to 13 residues. V shed 6 bases, J shed 5 bases, and the junction held 5 bases outside the gene matches.

The genes are TRBV2 and TRBJ2-2; D is perhaps TRBD2 (6 bases). CDR1 and CDR2 from the germline V gene are SNHLY and FYNNEI. V was clipped by 7 bases and J by 4 bases, with 16 bases between them. CDR3 length: 15 residues. CDR3 region: CASTPVQGGTGELFF. DNA for the CDR3: TGTGCCAGCACCCCGGTTCAGGGAGGCACCGGGGAGCTGTTTTTT.

V usage is TRBV28 and J usage is TRBJ2-3, with a possible D match to TRBD1 (5 bases). The CDR3 has 13 amino acids. Germline lookup yields CDR1 MDHEN and CDR2 SYDVKM. The V end lost 3 bases, the J end lost 6 bases, and 10 bases lay between the germline ends. In DNA, the CDR3 is TGTGCCAGCAGTTTTGATAACAGGGATACGCAGTATTTT. Translation: CASSFDNRDTQYF.

The V gene is TRBV9, the J gene TRBJ2-3; 8 nucleotides match TRBD2. This CDR3 has 15 amino acids. J lost 6 bases, V lost 0 bases, and 6 bases had no gene match. Germline CDR1 and CDR2: SGDLS and YYNGEE. The CDR3 loop is CASSVGAGGWDTQYF. The CDR3 nucleotides are TGTGCCAGCAGCGTAGGGGCGGGAGGATGGGATACGCAGTATTTT.

The chain carries TRBV6-2 or TRBV6-3 and TRBJ1-2; 8 positions match TRBD1. This CDR3 region has 16 residues. The germline V gene encodes CDR1 MNHEY and CDR2 SVGEGT. V trimming: 2 bases; J trimming: 7 bases; junction bases outside the gene matches: 12. The CDR3 region is CASSYAHAGGQSGYTF. In DNA form, the CDR3 reads TGTGCCAGCAGTTACGCTCATGCAGGGGGCCAGAGTGGCTACACCTTC.

The chain employs TRBV11-2 and TRBJ2-5; D might be TRBD1 (5 bases). This CDR3 comprises 13 residues. CDR1 and CDR2 from the germline V gene are SGHAT and FQNNGV. The V end was cut by 5 bases, the J end by 5 bases, with 12 bases between. The CDR3 region is CASSPGISETQYF. For the CDR3, the DNA is TGTGCCAGCAGCCCAGGGATTTCGGAGACCCAGTACTTC.

The chain links TRBV9 to TRBJ2-1; TRBD2 agrees at 9 bases. The CDR3 consists of 15 residues. Trimming cost V 4 bases and J 6 bases; bases outside gene matches: 8. Germline-derived CDR1 and CDR2 are SGDLS and YYNGEE. Here the CDR3 reads CASSPSGLAINEQFF. The CDR3 nucleotides are TGTGCCAGCAGCCCATCGGGACTAGCTATCAATGAGCAGTTCTTC.

The gene calls are TRBV7-9 and TRBJ2-5, with no clear D. The CDR3 has 11 residues. The germline gives CDR1 SEHNR, CDR2 FQNEAQ (reference sequence). Trimming removed 3 bases at V and 4 bases at J, with 3 bases between. CDR3 nucleotide sequence: TGTGCCAGCAGCTTTCGAGAGACCCAGTACTTC. Protein product: CASSFRETQYF.

This clone was found once. The rearrangement uses TRBV29-1 and TRBJ2-7, with TRBD2 identical over 7 bases. V shed 0 bases, J shed 2 bases, and the junction held 1 base outside the gene matches. The CDR3 is 13 residues long. CDR1 is SQVTM and CDR2 is ANQGSEA in the germline V gene. This CDR3 reads CSVEDGGTYEQYF. CDR3 DNA sequence: TGCAGCGTTGAAGACGGGGGGACCTACGAGCAGTACTTC.

The chain employs TRBV25-1 and TRBJ2-7; 11 nucleotides match TRBD2. The germline CDR1 and CDR2 sequences are MGHDK and SYGVNS. The ends lost 3 bases at V and 7 bases at J; junction bases unmatched: 8. This CDR3 comprises 15 residues. The CDR3 coding sequence is TGTGCCAGCAGTGATCCCACTAGCGGGAGTGGTGAGCAGTACTTC. Amino acid sequence: CASSDPTSGSGEQYF.

J is TRBJ2-7 and V is TRBV5-8, with TRBD1 as a possible D gene (6 bases). V dropped 3 bases and J dropped 5 bases, with 9 bases sitting between them. Per germline, CDR1 SGHTS and CDR2 YDEGEE. The CDR3 length is 12 residues. In nucleotides, the CDR3 is TGTGCCAGCAGCTACACAGGGAACGAGCAGTACGTC. Amino acid sequence: CASSYTGNEQYV.

The V and J genes are TRBV27 and TRBJ2-1, with D perhaps TRBD2 (6 bases). The V end lost 4 bases, the J end lost 2 bases, and 12 bases lay between the germline ends. The CDR3 has 15 residues. Per germline, CDR1 MNHEY and CDR2 SMNVEV (reference sequence). The CDR3 sequence is CASSSGSMAYNEQFF. The CDR3 DNA reads TGTGCCAGCAGTTCCGGGAGCATGGCCTACAATGAGCAGTTCTTC.

The chain couples TRBV5-1 to TRBJ2-1, with TRBD2 matching 8 bases. This CDR3 contains 15 residues. Germline values: CDR1 SGHRS, CDR2 YFSETQ. The V and J ends lost 4 bases and 0 bases, in that order; junction bases with no gene match: 3. In DNA form, the CDR3 reads TGCGCCAGCAGCCCGGGGGGGAGCTCCTACAATGAGCAGTTCTTC. Amino acids: CASSPGGSSYNEQFF.

This clone appeared a few times. The V and J genes are TRBV6-5 and TRBJ2-7, with TRBD2 matching over 8 bases. J gave up 2 bases and V 6 bases, and 9 bases lay outside the gene matches. This CDR3 region has 15 residues. Germline-derived CDR1 and CDR2 are MNHEY and SVGAGI. CDR3 in DNA: TGTGCCAGCAGAACGACGGGGACTAGAGCCTACGAGCAGTACTTC. The encoded protein is CASRTTGTRAYEQYF.

The table lists this clone with a count of one. The J gene is TRBJ1-6, the V gene TRBV6-5; maybe TRBD1 (6 bases). The CDR3 is 16 residues long. Germline lookup yields CDR1 MNHEY and CDR2 SVGAGI. The ends were cut back, 2 bases at V and 6 bases at J, with 14 bases in the middle. The DNA of the CDR3 is TGTGCCAGCAGTTACACCTGGGGGGGGGCTAATTCACCCCTCCACTTT. This sequence encodes CASSYTWGGANSPLHF.

The gene calls are TRBV19 and TRBJ2-1; 8 bases align to TRBD1. Germline assignment: CDR1 LNHDA and CDR2 SQIVND (reference sequence). The CDR3 consists of 12 residues. The V and J ends lost 0 bases and 15 bases, in that order; junction bases with no gene match: 4. The chain's CDR3 is CASSIEDRAPFF. The CDR3 DNA follows: TGTGCCAGTAGTATAGAGGACAGGGCTCCGTTCTTC.

The chain combines TRBV5-4 with TRBJ2-3; no clear D. This CDR3 region has 13 residues. Between the trimmed V and J ends, which lost 1 base and 4 bases, there was a span of 7 bases. Germline V gene lookup returns CDR1 SGHNT and CDR2 YYREEE (reference sequence). The CDR3 bases are TGTGCCAGCAGCTTGTTCTATTCAGATACGCAGTATTTT. Amino acid sequence: CASSLFYSDTQYF.

V and J are TRBV7-2 and TRBJ2-7, with D possibly matching TRBD1 (7 bases). The CDR3 runs to 15 residues. V lost 5 bases to trimming and J lost 6 bases, with 20 bases between them. From germline, CDR1 is SGHTA and CDR2 FQGNSA. The CDR3 protein is CASSPSPRGVSEQYF. CDR3 DNA sequence: TGTGCCAGCAGCCCTAGCCCCAGGGGGGTTTCCGAGCAGTACTTC.

V usage is TRBV5-4 and J usage is TRBJ2-1; TRBD2 agrees at 7 bases. Germline values: CDR1 SGHNT, CDR2 YYREEE (reference sequence). CDR3 size: 16 residues. Trimming cost V 4 bases and J 6 bases; bases outside gene matches: 13. The CDR3: CASSPELGLRLNEQFF. The CDR3 DNA follows: TGTGCCAGCAGCCCCGAACTGGGACTAAGGCTCAATGAGCAGTTCTTC.

The chain has TRBV7-2 and TRBJ1-1, with 8 bases aligning to TRBD1. The CDR3 has 14 amino acids. V shed 5 bases and J 5 bases; nucleotides not matched to a gene: 7. Germline CDR1 and CDR2: SGHTA and FQGNSA. In nucleotides, the CDR3 is TGTGCCAGCAGCCTAAGGGACAGGACAACTGAAGCTTTCTTT. The encoded protein is CASSLRDRTTEAFF. Full variable domain (rest looked up from reference TRBV7-2 and TRBJ1-1): GAGVSQSPSNKVTEKGKDVELRCDPISGHTALYWYRQSLGQGLEFLIYFQGNSAPDKSGLPSDRFSAERTGGSVSTLTIQRTQQEDSAVYLCASSLRDRTTEAFFGQGTRLTVV.

The V call is TRBV28, the J call TRBJ1-5, with D perhaps TRBD1 (5 bases). The CDR3 length is 12 residues. Germline V gene lookup returns CDR1 MDHEN and CDR2 SYDVKM. Trimming removed 7 bases from V and 9 bases from J, with 13 bases in between. The CDR3 DNA reads TGTGCCAGCACCCGGAGGGGATCGCCCCAGCATTTT. It specifies CASTRRGSPQHF.

The gene calls are TRBV2 and TRBJ2-7; D gene uncertain. Germline CDR1 is SNHLY and CDR2 is FYNNEI. This CDR3 comprises 12 residues. V was shortened by 4 bases and J by 0 bases, with 4 bases between the two germline ends. CDR3 sequence: CASSGRSYEQYF. CDR3 sequence (DNA): TGTGCCAGCAGTGGTCGCTCCTACGAGCAGTACTTC.

In this sample, this clone turned up many times. The chain recombines TRBV6-5 with TRBJ2-1; 8 bases are shared with TRBD2. Germline V lookup: CDR1 MNHEY, CDR2 SVGAGI. The CDR3 is 14 residues long. V shed 6 bases and J 12 bases; nucleotides not matched to a gene: 13. The chain's CDR3 is CASSPGLATARQFF. The DNA of the CDR3 is TGTGCCAGCAGCCCCGGACTAGCCACCGCTCGGCAGTTCTTC.